The clone carrying this T cell receptor (beta chain) was picked up many times. What it recognizes is unknown. This record comes from a study of regulatory T cells in long-lasting Graves disease. Whole-study results and caveats: Between persistent patients, 2,500 to 3,500 public clonotypes were shared, exceeding the roughly 1,000 shared between new patients.

Germline CDR1 MGHDK, CDR2 SYGVNS. This CDR3 spans 17 amino acids. V was pared by 4 bases and J by 6 bases, with 14 bases of the junction left unmatched. Investigators prepared the TCR beta libraries by applying iRepertoire HTBI primers and Arm-PCR of CDR3 regions. TCRdb processed the multiplex PCR reads anew with MiXCR; each CDR3 protein has one entry. There are 420,000 or so distinct CDR3 sequences in the sample; about a sixth occur only once, and around 23% lies in the top ten. Time point of the sample: newly diagnosed GD, antithyroid drugs for less than 3 months. Preparation of the TCR library used RNA extracted from PBMCs. The sample also formed part of further work on T cells in Graves' hyperthyroidism and ophthalmopathy. From that study: The HTBI primer set drove a first-round RT-PCR of the TCR CDR3.

The sequencing here drew on peripheral blood mononuclear cells (PBMCs), taken at new diagnosis, from a patient treated with antithyroid drugs. V is TRBV25-1 and J is TRBJ2-1; TRBD2 matches 8 bases. The clonotype comes from a woman younger than 30 with Graves disease. CDR3 DNA: TGTGCCAGCAGTGTACTACCCGGGACTAGTCGGTCCAATGAGCAGTTCTTC. Protein product: CASSVLPGTSRSNEQFF.